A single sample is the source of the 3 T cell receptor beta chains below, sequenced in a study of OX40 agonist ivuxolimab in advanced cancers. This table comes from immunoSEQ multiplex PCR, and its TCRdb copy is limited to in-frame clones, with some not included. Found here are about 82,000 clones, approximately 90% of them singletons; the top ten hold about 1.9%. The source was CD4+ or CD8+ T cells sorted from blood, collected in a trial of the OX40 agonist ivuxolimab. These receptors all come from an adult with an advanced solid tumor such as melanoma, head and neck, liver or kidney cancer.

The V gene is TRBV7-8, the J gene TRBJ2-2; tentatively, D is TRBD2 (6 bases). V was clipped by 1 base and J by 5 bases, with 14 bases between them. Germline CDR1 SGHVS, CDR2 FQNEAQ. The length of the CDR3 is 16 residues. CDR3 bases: TGTGCCAGCAGCTTAGTCATGGCTAGCGCGACCGGGGAGCTGTTTTTT. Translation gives CASSLVMASATGELFF.

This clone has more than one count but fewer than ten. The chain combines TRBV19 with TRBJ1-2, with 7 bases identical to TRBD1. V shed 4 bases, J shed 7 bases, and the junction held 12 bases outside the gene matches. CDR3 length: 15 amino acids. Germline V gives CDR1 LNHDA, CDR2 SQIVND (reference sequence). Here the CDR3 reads CASSSGTASISGYTF. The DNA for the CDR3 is TGTGCCAGTAGTAGCGGGACAGCCTCCATAAGTGGCTACACCTTC.

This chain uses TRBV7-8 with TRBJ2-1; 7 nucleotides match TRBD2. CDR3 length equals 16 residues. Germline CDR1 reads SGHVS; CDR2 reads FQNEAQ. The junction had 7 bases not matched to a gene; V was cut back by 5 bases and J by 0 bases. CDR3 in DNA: TGTGCCAGCAGCCTCCGGGACTACGGCTCCTACAATGAGCAGTTCTTC. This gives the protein CASSLRDYGSYNEQFF.